One sample yielded the 7 T cell receptor beta chains listed below, sequenced in a study of metastatic and nonmetastatic thyroid tumors. Not a single patient had been given any form of treatment at any point before undergoing thyroid surgery. TCRdb reassembled clones from the PCR reads with MiXCR. The data show tens of thousands of clones, with around 20% seen just once and 3.5% to 4% held by the top ten. The specimen sequenced was blood. These receptors were obtained from a male donor with papillary thyroid cancer or a benign thyroid nodule (not recorded which). Some clones in this sample may be carry-over from other donors' samples.

The table lists this clone with a few counts. V is TRBV20-1 and J is TRBJ2-7; D possibly corresponds to TRBD2 (5 bases). Deletions cut 2 bases from V and 4 bases from J, with 15 bases between. The germline V gene encodes CDR1 DFQATT and CDR2 SNEGSKA (reference sequence). CDR3 length: 14 residues. The CDR3 region has the DNA TGCAGTGCTAGAAGCCCGGCGGGCGAGTACGAGCAGTACTTC. This gives the protein CSARSPAGEYEQYF.

This clone was detected once. This rearrangement joins TRBV18 to TRBJ1-5; D is undetermined. V was shortened by 6 bases and J by 6 bases, with 12 bases between the two germline ends. There are 13 residues in the CDR3. Germline V gene sequence: CDR1 KGHSH, CDR2 LQKENI. CDR3 sequence reads: CASSSEVGQPQHF. CDR3 nucleotide sequence: TGTGCCAGCTCGTCGGAAGTCGGTCAGCCCCAGCATTTT.

The table lists this clone with a few counts. V usage is TRBV6-2 or TRBV6-3 and J usage is TRBJ2-3; 11 nucleotides agree with TRBD2. The germline gives CDR1 MNHEY, CDR2 SVGEGT. J gave up 4 bases and V 0 bases, and 6 bases lay outside the gene matches. This CDR3 has 17 residues. CDR3 protein: CASSYSLAGGLPDTQYF. DNA of the CDR3: TGTGCCAGCAGTTACTCTCTAGCGGGGGGCCTCCCAGATACGCAGTATTTT.

This clone appeared many times. The V and J genes are TRBV18 and TRBJ2-7; no firm D call. Germline CDR1 reads KGHSH; CDR2 reads LQKENI. The CDR3 has 14 amino acids. Trimming left V 4 bases short and J 2 bases short, with 12 bases between. The CDR3 loop reads CASSLMDGPYEQYF. In DNA form, the CDR3 reads TGTGCCAGCTCACTGATGGACGGACCCTACGAGCAGTACTTC.

In its sample, this clone was seen many times. The V and J genes are TRBV5-4 and TRBJ2-3; 8 bases agree with TRBD1. The V gene end was trimmed by 3 bases and the J gene end by 5 bases; junction bases not matched to a gene: 11. CDR3 length equals 16 residues. Per germline, CDR1 SGHNT and CDR2 YYREEE (reference sequence). The CDR3 DNA is TGTGCCAGCAGCTACGCCTCGGGACAGGCCGGAGATACGCAGTATTTT. Its protein product is CASSYASGQAGDTQYF. Variable domain in full (rest from reference TRBV5-4 and TRBJ2-3): ETGVTQSPTHLIKTRGQQVTLRCSSQSGHNTVSWYQQALGQGPQFIFQYYREEENGRGNFPPRFSGLQFPNYSSELNVNALELDDSALYLCASSYASGQAGDTQYFGPGTRLTVL.

This clone was seen many times. The J gene is TRBJ2-2, the V gene TRBV7-9, with 8 positions matching TRBD1. J lost 2 bases, V lost 3 bases, and 2 bases had no gene match. The germline gives CDR1 SEHNR, CDR2 FQNEAQ (reference sequence). CDR3 length: 15 amino acids. CDR3 region: CASSFGTGNTGELFF. Written as DNA, the CDR3 is TGTGCCAGCAGCTTCGGGACAGGCAACACCGGGGAGCTGTTTTTT.

This clone was observed at least ten times. The J gene is TRBJ2-1, the V gene TRBV18, with TRBD1 identical over 7 bases. The germline gives CDR1 KGHSH, CDR2 LQKENI. The CDR3 spans 16 residues. V dropped 0 bases and J dropped 7; count of bases not matched to a gene: 9. The CDR3 loop reads CASSPPDRKNGNEQFF. The CDR3 DNA reads as TGTGCCAGCTCACCACCGGACAGGAAGAATGGAAATGAGCAGTTCTTC.